The clone carrying this T cell receptor beta chain was counted ten times or more. This sample is drawn from a study of T cell repertoires in cytomegalovirus infection. Study as a whole: It can be stated that public TCR beta signatures indicated CMV infection as well as a matching HLA type.

TCRdb reprocessed the reads via MiXCR and lists one record per CDR3 protein. The sample includes roughly 130,000 distinct CDR3 sequences, 8% to 9% of them seen just once. The V end was cut by 8 bases, the J end by 7 bases, with 20 bases between. Germline CDR1 is MDHEN and CDR2 is SYDVKM. This CDR3 comprises 14 residues. The chain joins TRBV28 to TRBJ1-1; a weak D match, TRBD1 (5 bases). Source material: PBMCs. The sequence came from a human donor in good health (CMV status not recorded). Some clones in this sample may be carry-over from other donors' samples. The CDR3 region has the DNA TGTGCCAGCCTCTCCGACGGCCCTGGGGGTGAAGCTTTCTTT. Encoded protein: CASLSDGPGGEAFF. The full variable domain, completed using reference TRBV28 and TRBJ1-1, is DVKVTQSSRYLVKRTGEKVFLECVQDMDHENMFWYRQDPGLGLRLIYFSYDVKMKEKGDIPEGYSVSREKKERFSLILESASTNQTSMYLCASLSDGPGGEAFFGQGTRLTVV.